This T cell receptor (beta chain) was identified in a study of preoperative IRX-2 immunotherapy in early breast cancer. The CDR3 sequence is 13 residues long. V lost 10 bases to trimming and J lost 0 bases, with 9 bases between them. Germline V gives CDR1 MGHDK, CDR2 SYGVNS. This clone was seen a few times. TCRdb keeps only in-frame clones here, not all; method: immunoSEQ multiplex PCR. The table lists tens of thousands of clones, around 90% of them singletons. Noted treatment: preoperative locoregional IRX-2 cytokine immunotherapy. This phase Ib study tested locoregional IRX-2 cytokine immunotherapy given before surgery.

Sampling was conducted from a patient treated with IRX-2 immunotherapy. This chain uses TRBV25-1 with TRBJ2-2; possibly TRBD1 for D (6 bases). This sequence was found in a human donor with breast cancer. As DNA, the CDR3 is TGTGCCACGGGACACCCGAACACCGGGGAGCTGTTTTTT. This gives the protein CATGHPNTGELFF.